A single sample gave rise to the 20 T cell receptor beta chains below, sequenced in a study of Ad26.COV2.S vaccination and SARS-CoV-2 variants. Treatment reported: some 20 received Ad26.COV2.S at low or high dose, single or two shots; about 5 received placebo; per-sample allocation not given. Vaccine and placebo recipients were sampled on day 63 after the first injection. Sequencing used immunoSEQ multiplex PCR; TCRdb keeps in-frame clones, though not all of them. In the table there are about 390,000 clones, around 92% of which are singletons. This material consisted of peripheral blood, taken in a trial of Ad26.COV2.S vaccine versus placebo. These receptors were taken from a person aged 18-65 years who received the Ad26.COV2.S COVID-19 vaccine or a placebo.

V gene TRBV9 combines with J gene TRBJ2-2; the D gene is possibly TRBD2 (6 bases). Germline V lookup: CDR1 SGDLS, CDR2 YYNGEE. This CDR3 spans 15 amino acids. Trimming took 3 bases from V and 0 from J, leaving 9 bases between them. CDR3 nucleotide sequence: TGTGCCAGCAGCGGGGACTCCGCGAACACCGGGGAGCTGTTTTTT. It encodes CASSGDSANTGELFF.

The rearrangement links TRBV27 to TRBJ1-5; a weak D match, TRBD1 (5 bases). There are 17 residues in the CDR3. Trimming removed 5 bases at V and 2 bases at J, with 19 bases between. CDR1 and CDR2 (germline): MNHEY, SMNVEV (reference sequence). CDR3 amino acids: CASSPFPGQSGNQPQHF. CDR3 DNA sequence: TGTGCCAGCAGTCCTTTCCCGGGGCAGTCGGGCAATCAGCCCCAGCATTTT.

The rearrangement uses TRBV28 and TRBJ2-7; D perhaps matches TRBD1 (6 bases). The CDR3 totals 15 residues. The germline CDR1 and CDR2 sequences are MDHEN and SYDVKM. The V end was cut by 5 bases, the J end by 3 bases, with 17 bases between. CDR3 sequence: CASSPLQGSNYEQYF. DNA of the CDR3: TGTGCCAGCAGTCCGCTACAGGGCTCCAACTACGAGCAGTACTTC.

The V call is TRBV9, the J call TRBJ1-4; D unresolved. V was shortened by 4 bases and J by 0 bases, with 10 bases between the two germline ends. The CDR3 contains 15 residues. Germline-derived CDR1 and CDR2 are SGDLS and YYNGEE. The CDR3 DNA sequence: TGTGCCAGCAGCCGACGGACGGCAACTAATGAAAAACTGTTTTTT. Translated, it gives CASSRRTATNEKLFF.

This chain links TRBV2 with TRBJ1-1, with D perhaps matching TRBD1 (6 bases). The CDR3 has 15 residues. Trimming took off 4 bases at V and 4 bases at J, with 16 bases between the two ends. CDR1 SNHLY and CDR2 FYNNEI come from the germline V gene. The chain's CDR3 is CASSGGRGLGTEAFF. In DNA form, the CDR3 reads TGTGCCAGCAGTGGGGGGCGAGGTCTCGGCACTGAAGCTTTCTTT.

This clone was observed a handful of times. The V call is TRBV2, the J call TRBJ2-1; TRBD2 might be the D (6 bases). CDR1 is SNHLY, CDR2 FYNNEI, per germline. This CDR3 is built from 19 residues. Trimming cost V 4 bases and J 0 bases, with 22 bases left between them. The CDR3 coding sequence is TGTGCCAGCAGTGTACGGGACTCCCGTTTTAGGACCTCCTACAATGAGCAGTTCTTC. This gives the protein CASSVRDSRFRTSYNEQFF.

J is TRBJ1-1 and V is TRBV5-1; D unresolved. The CDR3 has 15 amino acids. The V end was cut by 0 bases, the J end by 0 bases, with 9 bases between. CDR1 SGHRS and CDR2 YFSETQ come from the germline V gene. This CDR3 reads CASSLGIDLNTEAFF. The CDR3 DNA sequence: TGCGCCAGCAGCTTGGGTATCGACCTGAACACTGAAGCTTTCTTT.

This clone was seen a single time. CDR3: CASSSQTPQETQYF. CDR3 coding DNA: TGCGCCAGCAGCTCACAGACACCCCAAGAGACCCAGTACTTC. The V and J genes are TRBV5-1 and TRBJ2-5; D gene unclear. Germline V gene data show CDR1 as SGHRS and CDR2 as YFSETQ. This CDR3 is 14 amino acids long. V shed 3 bases and J shed 1 base, with 10 bases lying between them.

The chain recombines TRBV15 with TRBJ2-7; D ambiguous. Trimming took off 3 bases at V and 12 bases at J, with 18 bases between the two ends. Looked up from germline, CDR1 is LNHNV and CDR2 is YYDKDF (reference sequence). CDR3 length equals 13 residues. CDR3 sequence: CATSSNYLGPGYF. The DNA of the CDR3 is TGTGCCACCAGCAGTAATTACCTCGGCCCTGGGTACTTC. Looking up the rest from reference TRBV15 and TRBJ2-7 gives the full variable domain: DAMVIQNPRYQVTQFGKPVTLSCSQTLNHNVMYWYQQKSSQAPKLLFHYYDKDFNNEADTPDNFQSRRPNTSFCFLDIRSPGLGDTAMYLCATSSNYLGPGYFGPGTRLTVT.

The chain joins TRBV5-1 to TRBJ2-1, with D uncertain. V dropped 4 bases and J dropped 0 bases, with 5 bases sitting between them. Germline V gene lookup returns CDR1 SGHRS and CDR2 YFSETQ. CDR3 length: 13 amino acids. The CDR3 DNA reads TGCGCCAGCAGCCAAAGCTCCTACAATGAGCAGTTCTTC. Its translation is CASSQSSYNEQFF.

This chain links TRBV10-1 with TRBJ1-1; D remains unclear. The germline V gene has CDR1 WNHNN and CDR2 SYGVQD (reference sequence). V was cut by 4 bases and J by 5 bases, with 11 bases left in between. The CDR3 spans 13 residues. CDR3 residues: CASSVGRITEAFF. The CDR3 DNA follows: TGCGCCAGCAGTGTTGGGCGGATAACTGAAGCTTTCTTT.

V and J are TRBV27 and TRBJ2-7, with D possibly called TRBD1 or TRBD2 (5 bases each). V shed 5 bases and J shed 4 bases, with 9 bases lying between them. The CDR3 covers 12 residues. Germline lookup yields CDR1 MNHEY and CDR2 SMNVEV (reference sequence). Written as DNA, the CDR3 is TGTGCCAGCAGTCCTGGGGGATACGAGCAGTACTTC. Amino acid sequence: CASSPGGYEQYF.

The rearrangement links TRBV4-3 to TRBJ1-2; D may be TRBD1 (5 bases). The CDR3 is made up of 16 amino acids. The germline V and J ends were trimmed by 4 bases and 2 bases, with 17 bases remaining between them. CDR1 is LGHNA and CDR2 is YSLEER in the germline V gene. CDR3 region: CASSRDRDSKNYGYTF. CDR3 bases: TGCGCCAGCAGCCGAGACCGGGACTCAAAAAACTATGGCTACACCTTC.

As concerns this clone: One end of the junction does not line up with germline, which may come from a read error. The rearrangement uses TRBV5-6 and TRBJ2-3; D is unresolved. In germline, CDR1 is SGHDT, CDR2 YYEEEE. This CDR3 region has 11 residues. The CDR3 sequence: CASSLAGPTNF. CDR3 in DNA: TGTGCCAGCAGCTTGGCCGGGCCTACGAATTTT.

The rearrangement links TRBV4-3 to TRBJ2-2; a possible D gene is TRBD1 (6 bases). The CDR3 is 16 residues long. The V and J ends lost 5 bases and 1 base respectively, with 14 bases between them. The germline CDR1 and CDR2 sequences are LGHNA and YSLEER. The CDR3 reads CASSVQPGQNTGELFF. CDR3 coding DNA: TGCGCCAGCAGCGTCCAACCGGGACAGAACACCGGGGAGCTGTTTTTT.

The gene calls are TRBV27 and TRBJ2-1; weak D call: TRBD1 (6 bases). The V end lost 5 bases, the J end lost 3 bases, and 14 bases lay between the germline ends. Germline CDR1 MNHEY, CDR2 SMNVEV (reference sequence). CDR3 size: 15 residues. CDR3 loop: CASSPDSSVYNEQFF. CDR3 nucleotide sequence: TGTGCCAGCAGTCCGGACAGTTCAGTCTACAATGAGCAGTTCTTC.

This clone was counted a few times. This sequence joins TRBV4-3 and TRBJ2-2; D is possibly TRBD2 (5 bases). V was trimmed by 0 bases and J by 6 bases, leaving 8 bases between them. Germline CDR1 and CDR2: LGHNA and YSLEER. The CDR3 totals 14 residues. CDR3 sequence reads: CASSQDGGSGELFF. For the CDR3, the DNA is TGCGCCAGCAGCCAAGATGGAGGCTCCGGGGAGCTGTTTTTT.

This clone is a singleton in its sample. V and J are TRBV5-6 and TRBJ2-7; maybe TRBD1 (5 bases). The ends were cut back, 1 base at V and 2 bases at J, with 16 bases in the middle. CDR3 length: 16 residues. Germline V gene sequence: CDR1 SGHDT, CDR2 YYEEEE. The CDR3 is CASSLSVWGQPYEQYF. CDR3 DNA: TGTGCCAGCAGCTTGTCGGTTTGGGGCCAACCCTACGAGCAGTACTTC.

The V call is TRBV6-5, the J call TRBJ1-1; D call uncertain. The V and J ends lost 4 bases and 4 bases respectively, with 13 bases between them. This CDR3 spans 14 amino acids. Germline V CDR1 and CDR2: MNHEY, SVGAGI. CDR3 amino acids: CASSSPRDPTEAFF. The CDR3 coding sequence is TGTGCCAGCAGTTCTCCCCGAGATCCCACTGAAGCTTTCTTT.

This sequence joins TRBV12-3 or TRBV12-4 and TRBJ1-1; TRBD1 is a possible D gene (6 bases). The CDR3 has 13 residues. V was clipped by 6 bases and J by 2 bases, with 10 bases between them. The CDR3 DNA reads as TGTGCCAGCAGGCAGGGGTACAACACTGAAGCTTTCTTT. Translated: CASRQGYNTEAFF.